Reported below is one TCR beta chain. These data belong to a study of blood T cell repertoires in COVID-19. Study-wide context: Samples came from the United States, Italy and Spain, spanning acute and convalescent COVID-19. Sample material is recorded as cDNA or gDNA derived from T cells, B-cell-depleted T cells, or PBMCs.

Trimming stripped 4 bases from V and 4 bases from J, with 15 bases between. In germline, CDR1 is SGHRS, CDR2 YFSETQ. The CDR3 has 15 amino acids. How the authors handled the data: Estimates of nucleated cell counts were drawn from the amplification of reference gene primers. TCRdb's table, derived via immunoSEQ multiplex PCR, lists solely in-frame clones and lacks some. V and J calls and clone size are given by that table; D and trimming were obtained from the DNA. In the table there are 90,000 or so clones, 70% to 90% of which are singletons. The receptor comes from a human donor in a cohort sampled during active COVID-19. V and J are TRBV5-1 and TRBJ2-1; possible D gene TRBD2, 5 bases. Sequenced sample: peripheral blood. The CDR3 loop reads CASSLGNRLYNEQFF. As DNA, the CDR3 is TGCGCCAGCAGCCTCGGGAATCGTCTTTACAATGAGCAGTTCTTC.